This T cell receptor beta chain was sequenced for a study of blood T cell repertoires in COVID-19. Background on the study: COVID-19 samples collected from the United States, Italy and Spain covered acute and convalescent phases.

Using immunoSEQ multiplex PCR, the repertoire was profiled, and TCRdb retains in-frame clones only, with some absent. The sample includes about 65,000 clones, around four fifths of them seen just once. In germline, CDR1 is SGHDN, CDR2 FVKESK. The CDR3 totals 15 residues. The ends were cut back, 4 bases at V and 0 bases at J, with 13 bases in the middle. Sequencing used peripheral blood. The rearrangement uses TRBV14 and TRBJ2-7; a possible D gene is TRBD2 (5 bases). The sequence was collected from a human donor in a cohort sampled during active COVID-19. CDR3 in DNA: TGTGCCAGCAGCCCCGTCGGGGTGAGCTCCTACGAGCAGTACTTC. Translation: CASSPVGVSSYEQYF.